This TCR beta chain stems from a study of blood T cell repertoires in COVID-19. Study-level information: Sites across the United States, Italy and Spain contributed samples from acute and convalescent COVID-19. Sources were T cells, B-cell-depleted T cells, or PBMCs; the material itself was cDNA or gDNA.

CDR3 length: 13 residues. Between the trimmed V and J ends, which lost 1 base and 4 bases, there was a span of 8 bases. About this clone itself: This sample includes further DNA sequences coding for the same CDR3.

In the authors' methods: Amplification of reference gene primers was used by the study to estimate nucleated cell counts. The table came from immunoSEQ multiplex PCR; TCRdb's copy has only in-frame clones and leaves some out. The D gene and trimming were derived from the DNA, and the V and J assignments and clone size from that table. The repertoire holds under 30,000 clones, roughly 80% seen once, with roughly a quarter in the top ten. The chain is built from TRBV12-3 or TRBV12-4 and TRBJ2-7; the D is unclear. The source is a human donor in a cohort sampled during active COVID-19. The sequenced material came from peripheral blood. The CDR3 DNA reads as TGTGCCAGCAGTTTAGGAGGCGATTACGAGCAGTACTTC. This gives the protein CASSLGGDYEQYF.